The next 27 T cell receptor beta chains were all read from a single sample in a study of blood T cell repertoires in COVID-19. Data came from immunoSEQ multiplex PCR; TCRdb stores just in-frame clones and leaves some out. The sample holds around 270,000 clones, around 85% seen once. Sequenced sample: PBMCs or T cells enriched from blood (not recorded which). These TCRs come from a woman in her thirties who had recovered from COVID-19.

The chain is built from TRBV5-1 and TRBJ1-1; a weak D match, TRBD1 (6 bases). The CDR3 contains 16 residues. Germline CDR1 SGHRS, CDR2 YFSETQ. V shed 4 bases and J shed 0 bases, with 16 bases lying between them. CDR3 region: CASSKGQSVMNTEAFF. In DNA form, the CDR3 reads TGCGCCAGCAGCAAAGGACAGTCAGTCATGAACACTGAAGCTTTCTTT.

The rearrangement joins TRBV19 to TRBJ2-1, with 7 bases that match TRBD1. Trimming removed 6 bases from V and 0 bases from J; junction bases left unmatched: 5. Germline lookup yields CDR1 LNHDA and CDR2 SQIVND (reference sequence). This CDR3 has 15 amino acids. CDR3 in DNA: TGTGCCAGTAGCTGGGGACAGCTCTCCTACAATGAGCAGTTCTTC. It translates to CASSWGQLSYNEQFF.

This clone was seen more than once but under ten times. The chain uses TRBV2 and TRBJ2-2; D may be TRBD2 (5 bases). The V and J ends lost 5 bases and 3 bases respectively, with 13 bases between them. The CDR3 is 15 residues long. Germline CDR1 reads SNHLY; CDR2 reads FYNNEI. CDR3 loop: CASSLATGYTGELFF. CDR3 nucleotides: TGTGCCAGCAGTTTGGCCACGGGGTACACCGGGGAGCTGTTTTTT. The complete variable domain, with remaining parts taken from reference TRBV2 and TRBJ2-2, reads EPEVTQTPSHQVTQMGQEVILRCVPISNHLYFYWYRQILGQKVEFLVSFYNNEISEKSEIFDDQFSVERPDGSNFTLKIRSTKLEDSAMYFCASSLATGYTGELFFGEGSRLTVL.

The rearrangement links TRBV6-4 to TRBJ2-1; 10 nucleotides agree with TRBD1. Unmatched junction bases numbered 8, after V lost 0 bases and J lost 6 bases. The CDR3 contains 17 residues. Germline V gives CDR1 MRHNA, CDR2 SNTAGT. The chain's CDR3 is CASSDSKSGTGVNEQFF. CDR3 DNA: TGTGCCAGCAGTGACTCGAAATCCGGGACAGGGGTCAATGAGCAGTTCTTC.

The chain uses TRBV5-1 and TRBJ1-1; possibly TRBD1 for D (6 bases). Germline V CDR1 and CDR2: SGHRS, YFSETQ. The CDR3 loop spans 13 amino acids. Trimming took off 0 bases at V and 9 bases at J, with 12 bases between the two ends. CDR3 DNA: TGCGCCAGCAGCTTGGAGTTACAGGGCCAAGCTTTCTTT. Translating it yields CASSLELQGQAFF.

The chain is built from TRBV4-1 and TRBJ2-1; D gene ambiguous. Germline values: CDR1 MGHRA, CDR2 YSYEKL. V was clipped by 0 bases and J by 2 bases, with 14 bases between them. This CDR3 is built from 17 residues. The DNA for the CDR3 is TGCGCCAGCAGCCAAGATAAACACACAGACGCCTACAATGAGCAGTTCTTC. It yields the protein CASSQDKHTDAYNEQFF.

The chain combines TRBV7-9 with TRBJ2-1; 7 bases align to TRBD2. CDR3 length equals 17 residues. V dropped 0 bases and J dropped 2; count of bases not matched to a gene: 7. Germline CDR1 and CDR2: SEHNR and FQNEAQ (reference sequence). The CDR3 loop reads CASSLARGRETYNEQFF. CDR3 sequence (DNA): TGTGCCAGCAGCTTAGCGCGAGGGAGGGAAACCTACAATGAGCAGTTCTTC.

The V and J genes are TRBV19 and TRBJ1-2; TRBD1 matches at 8 bases. Germline V gene data show CDR1 as LNHDA and CDR2 as SQIVND (reference sequence). The CDR3 totals 14 residues. V lost 5 bases and J lost 2; bases outside the gene matches: 4. The CDR3 coding sequence is TGTGCCAGTAGTCGGACAGGGACCAACTATGGCTACACCTTC. Translating it yields CASSRTGTNYGYTF.

The rearrangement links TRBV27 to TRBJ2-7; the match to TRBD1 covers 8 bases. The CDR3 sequence is 13 residues long. After removal of 4 bases from V and 4 bases from J, the junction contained 3 bases not matched to a gene. CDR1 and CDR2 (germline): MNHEY, SMNVEV (reference sequence). CDR3 in amino acids: CASSSGQVYEQYF. Here the CDR3 DNA reads TGTGCCAGCAGTTCGGGACAGGTTTACGAGCAGTACTTC.

The chain employs TRBV7-2 and TRBJ1-5; D is ambiguous. Trimming took off 1 base at V and 2 bases at J, with 6 bases between the two ends. The CDR3 length is 14 residues. Germline CDR1 reads SGHTA; CDR2 reads FQGNSA. CDR3 in amino acids: CASSLGSGNQPQHF. CDR3 sequence (DNA): TGTGCCAGCAGCTTAGGCAGTGGCAATCAGCCCCAGCATTTT.

This sequence joins TRBV11-2 and TRBJ1-1; D uncertain. The V gene lost 4 bases and the J gene lost 0 bases, with 6 bases spanning the gap. CDR1 is SGHAT, CDR2 FQNNGV, per germline. The CDR3 runs to 13 residues. The CDR3 loop is CASSYNLNTEAFF. As DNA, the CDR3 is TGTGCCAGCAGCTACAATTTGAACACTGAAGCTTTCTTT.

This clone was counted once. This sequence joins TRBV2 and TRBJ1-2; D gene ambiguous. The CDR3 contains 15 residues. Trimming took off 6 bases at V and 6 bases at J, with 20 bases between the two ends. Germline V lookup: CDR1 SNHLY, CDR2 FYNNEI. The CDR3 bases are TGTGCCAGCAGGAGAGGCTGGGTAAGAAGGAATGGCTACACCTTC. This sequence encodes CASRRGWVRRNGYTF.

This chain connects TRBV5-1 to TRBJ2-4; D may be TRBD1 (6 bases). Germline V gene sequence: CDR1 SGHRS, CDR2 YFSETQ. The V and J ends lost 0 bases and 6 bases respectively, with 7 bases between them. The CDR3 is made up of 13 amino acids. The CDR3: CASSLEGGNIQYF. CDR3 sequence (DNA): TGCGCCAGCAGCTTGGAAGGGGGAAACATTCAGTACTTC.

This clone appeared once. CDR3 DNA sequence: TGTGCCAGCAGTTTTTGGGTCCGAAGCGCTGTCTTCACCGGGGAGCTGTTTTTT. It is translated as CASSFWVRSAVFTGELFF. This chain uses TRBV27 with TRBJ2-2; no definite D call. The CDR3 runs 18 residues. Germline V gene sequence: CDR1 MNHEY, CDR2 SMNVEV (reference sequence). Trimming shortened V by 3 bases and J by 4 bases, and 21 bases separated the two germline ends.

This clone was detected only a few times. The chain combines TRBV2 with TRBJ2-7; D possibly corresponds to TRBD2 (6 bases). Per the germline V gene, CDR1 is SNHLY and CDR2 is FYNNEI. There are 12 residues in the CDR3. Trimming cost V 5 bases and J 4 bases, with 9 bases left between them. DNA for the CDR3: TGTGCCAGCAGTAGACGGGGGTACGAGCAGTACTTC. It specifies CASSRRGYEQYF.

The CDR3 nucleotides are TGTGCCAGCAGCCACGAAGCGACTAGCGACCCTGATACGCAGTATTTT. Translating it yields CASSHEATSDPDTQYF. This sequence joins TRBV3-1 (or the pseudogene TRBV3-2) and TRBJ2-3, with 8 bases lining up with TRBD2. The CDR3 runs 16 residues. Germline-derived CDR1 and CDR2 are LGHDT and YNNKEL (reference sequence). The V segment lost 3 bases and the J segment 6 bases; nucleotides outside the gene matches: 11.

This clone was counted a single time. The chain carries TRBV6-5 and TRBJ1-1, with no clear D. V shed 8 bases and J shed 4 bases, with 14 bases lying between them. Germline lookup yields CDR1 MNHEY and CDR2 SVGAGI. The length of the CDR3 is 13 residues. In DNA, the CDR3 is TGTGCCAGCCGGGAGAGCGTGGGCACTGAAGCTTTCTTT. The encoded protein is CASRESVGTEAFF.

There are a few counts of this clone. The chain has TRBV14 and TRBJ2-2; 10 bases are shared with TRBD1. The germline V gene has CDR1 SGHDN and CDR2 FVKESK. With V trimmed by 2 bases and J by 5 bases, 8 bases remained unmatched. This CDR3 has 17 residues. For the CDR3, the DNA is TGTGCCAGCAGCCAACGTCCGGGACAGGGGTTTACCGGGGAGCTGTTTTTT. Protein sequence: CASSQRPGQGFTGELFF.

The V call is TRBV19, the J call TRBJ1-1; TRBD1 matches at 8 bases. This CDR3 is built from 15 residues. Germline V gene lookup returns CDR1 LNHDA and CDR2 SQIVND (reference sequence). V gave up 4 bases and J gave up 11 bases; unmatched junction bases: 15. The CDR3 nucleotides read TGTGCCAGTAGTAGAACCCAGGGGGCTCGGATCCGGGCTTTCTTT. It is translated as CASSRTQGARIRAFF.

The chain joins TRBV18 to TRBJ2-7, with TRBD1 matching 7 bases. The CDR3 loop spans 13 amino acids. Germline V CDR1 and CDR2: KGHSH, LQKENI. V shed 5 bases, J shed 2 bases, and the junction held 3 bases outside the gene matches. In DNA, the CDR3 is TGTGCCAGCTCAGGGACAGTGGCCTACGAGCAGTACTTC. Protein product: CASSGTVAYEQYF.

This sequence joins TRBV28 and TRBJ2-7; D is possibly TRBD2 (6 bases). Germline V CDR1 and CDR2: MDHEN, SYDVKM. V lost 7 bases and J 5 bases, leaving 18 bases between the germline ends. There are 14 residues in the CDR3. The CDR3 DNA sequence: TGTGCCAGCAACATTGAGGGAGGAATCAACGAGCAGTACTTC. Protein sequence: CASNIEGGINEQYF.

This clone is a singleton in its sample. The chain employs TRBV27 and TRBJ2-7; D remains ambiguous. Germline values: CDR1 MNHEY, CDR2 SMNVEV (reference sequence). Trimming took 6 bases from V and 0 from J, leaving 9 bases between them. This CDR3 has 13 amino acids. This CDR3 reads CASSRAPSYEQYF. CDR3 nucleotides: TGTGCCAGCAGCCGAGCCCCCTCCTACGAGCAGTACTTC.

This clone has a handful of counts. The J gene is TRBJ2-5, the V gene TRBV2, with TRBD2 matching 13 bases. Germline values: CDR1 SNHLY, CDR2 FYNNEI. After removal of 1 base from V and 1 base from J, the junction contained 0 bases not matched to a gene. The CDR3 runs to 16 residues. In DNA form, the CDR3 reads TGTGCCAGCAGTGAAGGACTAGCGGGAGGCCAAGAGACCCAGTACTTC. It encodes CASSEGLAGGQETQYF. The full variable domain, completed using reference TRBV2 and TRBJ2-5, is EPEVTQTPSHQVTQMGQEVILRCVPISNHLYFYWYRQILGQKVEFLVSFYNNEISEKSEIFDDQFSVERPDGSNFTLKIRSTKLEDSAMYFCASSEGLAGGQETQYFGPGTRLLVL.

This clone was detected a few times. The rearrangement links TRBV7-8 to TRBJ1-2, with 9 bases that match TRBD1. Trimming took 4 bases from V and 4 from J; bases not matched to a gene: 7. The CDR3 consists of 15 residues. Germline values: CDR1 SGHVS, CDR2 FQNEAQ. The CDR3 here is CASSSDRTGVYGYTF. CDR3 sequence (DNA): TGTGCCAGCAGCTCCGATAGGACAGGGGTCTATGGCTACACCTTC.

J is TRBJ1-2 and V is TRBV18; D unclear. CDR1 is KGHSH and CDR2 is LQKENI in the germline V gene. The CDR3 extends over 12 amino acids. Trimming took 6 bases from V and 7 from J, leaving 12 bases between them. The CDR3 loop is CASSPLISGYTF. CDR3 coding DNA: TGTGCCAGCTCCCCCCTTATATCTGGCTACACCTTC.

V usage is TRBV27 and J usage is TRBJ1-4; 12 bases fit TRBD1. The CDR3 spans 15 residues. The germline gives CDR1 MNHEY, CDR2 SMNVEV (reference sequence). Trimming cost V 5 bases and J 10 bases; bases outside gene matches: 8. DNA of the CDR3: TGTGCCAGCAGTACTCGGGACAGGGGGCGCGTAAAACTGTTTTTT. It is translated as CASSTRDRGRVKLFF.

V usage is TRBV28 and J usage is TRBJ2-7, with D maybe TRBD1 (6 bases). CDR1 is MDHEN, CDR2 SYDVKM, per germline. CDR3 length: 13 amino acids. V lost 6 bases, J lost 7 bases, and 16 bases lay in between. The CDR3 DNA is TGTGCCAGCAGAACGGACAGTCGTTCGGAGCAGTACTTC. Protein sequence: CASRTDSRSEQYF.